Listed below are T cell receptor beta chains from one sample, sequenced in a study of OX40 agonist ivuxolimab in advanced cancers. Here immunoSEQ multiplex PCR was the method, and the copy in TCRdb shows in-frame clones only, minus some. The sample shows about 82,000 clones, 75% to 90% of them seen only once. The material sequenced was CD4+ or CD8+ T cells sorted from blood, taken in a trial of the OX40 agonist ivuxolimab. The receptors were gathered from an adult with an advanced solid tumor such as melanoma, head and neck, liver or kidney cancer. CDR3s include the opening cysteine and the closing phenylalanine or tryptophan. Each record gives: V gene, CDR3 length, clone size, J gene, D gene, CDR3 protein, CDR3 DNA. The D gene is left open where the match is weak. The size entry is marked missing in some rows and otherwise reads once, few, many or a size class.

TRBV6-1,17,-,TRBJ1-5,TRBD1,CASSEAGDRVENQPQHF,TGTGCCAGCAGTGAAGCCGGGGACAGGGTGGAGAATCAGCCCCAGCATTTT
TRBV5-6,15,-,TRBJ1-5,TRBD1,CASSLGAGGGQPQHF,TGTGCCAGCAGCTTGGGGGCAGGGGGCGGTCAGCCCCAGCATTTT
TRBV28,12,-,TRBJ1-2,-,CACRSSPYGYTF,TGTGCGTGCCGCAGCAGCCCCTATGGCTACACCTTC
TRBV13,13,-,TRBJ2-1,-,CASSSTDYNEQFF,TGTGCCAGCAGCTCCACAGACTACAATGAGCAGTTCTTC
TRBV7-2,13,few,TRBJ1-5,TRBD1,CASSSRQGGEWHF,TGTGCCAGCAGCTCGAGACAGGGGGGCGAATGGCATTTT
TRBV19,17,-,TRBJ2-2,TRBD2,CASSLSPGGGPAGELFF,TGTGCCAGTAGTTTATCCCCCGGGGGGGGCCCAGCCGGGGAGCTGTTTTTT
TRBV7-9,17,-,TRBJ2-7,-,CASSSVHPGQRIGEQYF,TGTGCCAGCAGCTCAGTACACCCGGGACAACGCATAGGCGAGCAGTACTTC
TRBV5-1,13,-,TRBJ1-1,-,CASSRDGNTEAFF,TGCGCCAGCAGCCGGGACGGTAACACTGAAGCTTTCTTT
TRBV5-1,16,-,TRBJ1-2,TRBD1,CASSFYGNRGNYGYTF,TGCGCCAGCAGCTTCTATGGGAACAGGGGGAACTATGGCTACACCTTC
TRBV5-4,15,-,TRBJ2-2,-,CASSLEPSATGELFF,TGTGCCAGCAGCTTGGAGCCGAGCGCCACCGGGGAGCTGTTTTTT
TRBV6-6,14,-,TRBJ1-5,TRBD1,CASRTGVSNQPQHF,TGTGCCAGCAGAACAGGGGTGAGCAATCAGCCCCAGCATTTT
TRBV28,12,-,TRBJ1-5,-,CASSWGVSPQHF,TGTGCCAGCAGTTGGGGGGTCTCGCCCCAGCATTTT
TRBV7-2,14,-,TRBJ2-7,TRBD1,CASSLQGWSYEQYF,TGTGCCAGCAGCCTACAGGGGTGGTCCTACGAGCAGTACTTC
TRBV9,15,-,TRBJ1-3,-,CASSVGVGSGNTIYF,TGTGCCAGCAGCGTAGGCGTGGGCTCTGGAAACACCATATATTTT
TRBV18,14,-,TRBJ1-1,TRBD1,CASSPGQMNTEAFF,TGTGCCAGCTCACCGGGACAGATGAACACTGAAGCTTTCTTT
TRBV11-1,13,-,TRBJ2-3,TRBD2,CASSRLGGATQYF,TGTGCCAGCAGTCGTCTCGGGGGGGCAACGCAGTATTTT
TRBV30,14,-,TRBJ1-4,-,CAWSVVLYNEKLFF,TGTGCCTGGAGTGTAGTGCTCTATAATGAAAAACTGTTTTTT
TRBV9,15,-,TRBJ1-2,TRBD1,CASSVAVGQGFGYTF,TGTGCCAGCAGCGTAGCGGTAGGACAGGGCTTTGGCTACACCTTC
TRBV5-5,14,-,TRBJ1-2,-,CASSQMTRAYGYTF,TGTGCCAGCAGCCAGATGACCCGAGCCTATGGCTACACCTTC
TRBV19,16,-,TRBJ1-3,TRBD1,CASRPTGSSSGNTIYF,TGTGCCAGTAGACCGACAGGGTCCTCCTCTGGAAACACCATATATTTT